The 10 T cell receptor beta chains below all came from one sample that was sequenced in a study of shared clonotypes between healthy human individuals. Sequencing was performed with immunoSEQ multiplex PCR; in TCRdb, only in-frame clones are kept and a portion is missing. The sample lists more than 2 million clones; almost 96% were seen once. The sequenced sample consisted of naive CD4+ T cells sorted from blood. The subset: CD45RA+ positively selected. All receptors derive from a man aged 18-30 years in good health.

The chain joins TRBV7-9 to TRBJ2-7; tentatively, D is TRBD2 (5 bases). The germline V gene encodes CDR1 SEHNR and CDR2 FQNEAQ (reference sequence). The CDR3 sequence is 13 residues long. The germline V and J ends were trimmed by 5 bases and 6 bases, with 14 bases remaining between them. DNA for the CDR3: TGTGCCAGCAGCCCGAGCGGCAGCACCGAGCAGTACTTC. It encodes CASSPSGSTEQYF. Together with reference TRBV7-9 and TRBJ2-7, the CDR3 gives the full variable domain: DTGVSQNPRHKITKRGQNVTFRCDPISEHNRLYWYRQTLGQGPEFLTYFQNEAQLEKSRLLSDRFSAERPKGSFSTLEIQRTEQGDSAMYLCASSPSGSTEQYFGPGTRLTVT.

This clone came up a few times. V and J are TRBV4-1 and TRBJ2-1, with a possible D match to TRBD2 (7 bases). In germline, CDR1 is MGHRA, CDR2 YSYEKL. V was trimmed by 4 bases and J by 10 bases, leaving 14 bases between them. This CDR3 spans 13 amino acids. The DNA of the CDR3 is TGCGCCAGCAGCCTTGGGGGGGGCAGGGAGCAGTTCTTC. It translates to CASSLGGGREQFF.

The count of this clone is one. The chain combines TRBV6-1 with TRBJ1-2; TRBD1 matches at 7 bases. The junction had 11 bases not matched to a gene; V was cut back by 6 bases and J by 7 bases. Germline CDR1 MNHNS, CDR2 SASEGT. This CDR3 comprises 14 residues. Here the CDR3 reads CASSQGWDSLGYTF. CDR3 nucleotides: TGTGCCAGCAGCCAGGGGTGGGACAGTCTTGGCTACACCTTC.

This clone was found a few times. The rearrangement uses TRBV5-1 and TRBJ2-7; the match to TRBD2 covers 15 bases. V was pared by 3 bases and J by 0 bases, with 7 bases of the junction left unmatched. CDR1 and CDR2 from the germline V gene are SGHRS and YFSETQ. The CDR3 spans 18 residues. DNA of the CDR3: TGCGCCAGCAGCTCCCCGGGACTAGCGGGGGGCCGCTCCTACGAGCAGTACTTC. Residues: CASSSPGLAGGRSYEQYF.

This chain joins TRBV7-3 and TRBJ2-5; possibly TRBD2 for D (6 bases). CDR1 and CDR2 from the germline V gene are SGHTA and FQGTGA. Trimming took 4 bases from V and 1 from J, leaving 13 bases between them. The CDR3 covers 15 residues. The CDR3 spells CASSYQPGAQETQYF. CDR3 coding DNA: TGTGCCAGCAGCTACCAACCGGGAGCCCAAGAGACCCAGTACTTC.

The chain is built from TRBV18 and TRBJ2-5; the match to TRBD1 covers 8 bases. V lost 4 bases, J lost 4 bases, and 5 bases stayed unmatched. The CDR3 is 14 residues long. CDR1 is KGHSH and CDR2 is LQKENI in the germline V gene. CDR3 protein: CASSRTGNLETQYF. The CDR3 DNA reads TGTGCCAGCTCACGGACAGGGAATTTAGAGACCCAGTACTTC. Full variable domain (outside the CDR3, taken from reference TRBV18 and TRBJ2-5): NAGVMQNPRHLVRRRGQEARLRCSPMKGHSHVYWYRQLPEEGLKFMVYLQKENIIDESGMPKERFSAEFPKEGPSILRIQQVVRGDSAAYFCASSRTGNLETQYFGPGTRLLVL.

Written as DNA, the CDR3 is TGCGCCAGCAGCCGGAGCTCCGGGACCTCGGGTTCACCCCTCCACTTT. This gives the protein CASSRSSGTSGSPLHF. This chain connects TRBV5-1 to TRBJ1-6; tentative D call: TRBD1 (5 bases). CDR3 length equals 16 residues. V was shortened by 4 bases and J by 9 bases, with 20 bases between the two germline ends. Germline-derived CDR1 and CDR2 are SGHRS and YFSETQ.

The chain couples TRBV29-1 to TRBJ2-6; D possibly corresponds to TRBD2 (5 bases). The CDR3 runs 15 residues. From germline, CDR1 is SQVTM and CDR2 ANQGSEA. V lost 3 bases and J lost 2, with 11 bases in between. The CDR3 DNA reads TGCAGCGTTGAGTTCCGGGGAGCTGGGGCCAACGTCCTGACTTTC. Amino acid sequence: CSVEFRGAGANVLTF.

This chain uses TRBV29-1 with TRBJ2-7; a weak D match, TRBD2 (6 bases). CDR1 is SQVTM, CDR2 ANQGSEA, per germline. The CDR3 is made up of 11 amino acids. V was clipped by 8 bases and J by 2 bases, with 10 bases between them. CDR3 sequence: CSRDSTYEQYF. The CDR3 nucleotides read TGCAGCAGGGACTCAACCTACGAGCAGTACTTC.

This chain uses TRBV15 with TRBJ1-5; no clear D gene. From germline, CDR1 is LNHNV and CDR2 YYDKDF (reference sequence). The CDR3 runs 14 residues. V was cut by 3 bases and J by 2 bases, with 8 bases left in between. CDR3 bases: TGTGCCACCAGCAGTGGAATTGGCAATCAGCCCCAGCATTTT. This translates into CATSSGIGNQPQHF.